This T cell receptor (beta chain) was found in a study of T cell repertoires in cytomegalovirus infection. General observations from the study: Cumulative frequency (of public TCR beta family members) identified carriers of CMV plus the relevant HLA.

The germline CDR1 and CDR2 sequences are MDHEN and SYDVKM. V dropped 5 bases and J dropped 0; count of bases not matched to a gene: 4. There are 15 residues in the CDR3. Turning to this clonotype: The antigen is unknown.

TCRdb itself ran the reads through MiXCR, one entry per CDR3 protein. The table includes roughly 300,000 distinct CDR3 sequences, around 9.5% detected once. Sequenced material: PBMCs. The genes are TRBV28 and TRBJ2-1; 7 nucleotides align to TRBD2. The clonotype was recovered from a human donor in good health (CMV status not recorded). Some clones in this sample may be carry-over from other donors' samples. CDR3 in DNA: TGTGCCAGCAGTGCAGCGGGGAGCTCCTACAATGAGCAGTTCTTC. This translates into CASSAAGSSYNEQFF.